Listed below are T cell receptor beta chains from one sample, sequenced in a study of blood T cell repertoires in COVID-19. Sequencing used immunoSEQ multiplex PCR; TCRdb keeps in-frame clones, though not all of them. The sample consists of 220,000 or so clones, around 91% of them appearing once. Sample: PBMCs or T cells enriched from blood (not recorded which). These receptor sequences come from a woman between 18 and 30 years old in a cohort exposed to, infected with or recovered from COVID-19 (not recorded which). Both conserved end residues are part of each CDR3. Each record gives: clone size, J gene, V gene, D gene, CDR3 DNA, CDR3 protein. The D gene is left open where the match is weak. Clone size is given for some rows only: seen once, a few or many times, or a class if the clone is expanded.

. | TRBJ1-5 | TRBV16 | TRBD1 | TGTGCCAGCAGCGCCCAACAGGGGTTGGTAAGCAATCAGCCCCAGCATTTT | CASSAQQGLVSNQPQHF
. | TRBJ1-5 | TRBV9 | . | TGTGCCAGCAGCGTCGGGCAGGGCCCCAATCAGCCCCAGCATTTT | CASSVGQGPNQPQHF
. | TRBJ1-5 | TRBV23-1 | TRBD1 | TGCGCCAGCAGTCGCAACGGGACAGGCGCGAGCAATCAGCCCCAGCATTTT | CASSRNGTGASNQPQHF
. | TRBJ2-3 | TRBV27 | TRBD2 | TGTGCCAGCAGGCCCGGGACTAGCGGGATTCTAGATACGCAGTATTTT | CASRPGTSGILDTQYF
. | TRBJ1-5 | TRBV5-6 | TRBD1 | TGTGCCAGCAGCTTGGACAGGGGACTAGGGGCCCAGCATTTT | CASSLDRGLGAQHF
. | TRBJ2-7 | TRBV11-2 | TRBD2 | TGTGCCAGCAGCTTCTTGACTAGCGGCTACGAGCAGTACTTC | CASSFLTSGYEQYF
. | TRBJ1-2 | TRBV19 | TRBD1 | TGTGCCAGTAGGACAGGGGGAGCTAACTATGGCTACACCTTC | CASRTGGANYGYTF
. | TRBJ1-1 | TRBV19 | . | TGTGCCAGTACCCCTGTCGGGGTTGACACTGAAGCTTTCTTT | CASTPVGVDTEAFF
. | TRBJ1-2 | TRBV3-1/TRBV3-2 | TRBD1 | TGTGCCAGCAGCGCCGGGACAGGGCGGATCGTCTATGGCTACACCTTC | CASSAGTGRIVYGYTF
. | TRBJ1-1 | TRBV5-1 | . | TGCGCCAGCAGCGGAACGGACTCTGAAGCTTTCTTT | CASSGTDSEAFF
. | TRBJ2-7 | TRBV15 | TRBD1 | TGTGCCACCAGCAGCCGGGACAGGGAGGCCTACGAGCAGTACTTC | CATSSRDREAYEQYF
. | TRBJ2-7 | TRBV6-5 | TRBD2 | TGTGCCAGCAGTTATTCCGGGACTAGCGGCTACGAGCAGTACTTC | CASSYSGTSGYEQYF
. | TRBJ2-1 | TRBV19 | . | TGTGCCAGTAGTCCCCTCGGAGGGGGGGCTTCCCCCTACAATGAGCAGTTCTTC | CASSPLGGGASPYNEQFF
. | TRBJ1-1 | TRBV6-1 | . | TGTGCCAGCAGTGAAACGACAGCTCGTATCATGAACACTGAAGCTTTCTTT | CASSETTARIMNTEAFF
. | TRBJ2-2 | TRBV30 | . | TGTGCCTGGGTAGGACTGCCCATGTGGGAGCTGTTTTTT | CAWVGLPMWELFF
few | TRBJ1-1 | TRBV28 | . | TGTGCCAGCAGTCTCCGACAGACGGAAGCTTTCTTT | CASSLRQTEAFF
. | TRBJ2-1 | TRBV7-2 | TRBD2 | TGTGCCAGCAGCACCTCTAGCGGGAGGGCGGAAGGTGAGCAGTTCTTC | CASSTSSGRAEGEQFF
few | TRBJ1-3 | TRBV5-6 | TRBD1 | TGTGCCAGCAGCAAACAGGGGGGTGGAAACACCATATATTTT | CASSKQGGGNTIYF
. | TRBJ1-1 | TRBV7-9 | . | TGTGCCAGCAGCCGCACAGGGAACACTGAAGCTTTCTTT | CASSRTGNTEAFF
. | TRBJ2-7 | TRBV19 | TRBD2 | TGTGCCAGTAGTCCCGGGGGGGCGGTTGGAGAGGAGCAGTACTTC | CASSPGGAVGEEQYF
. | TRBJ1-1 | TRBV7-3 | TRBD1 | TGTGCCAGCAGCTTCAACAGGGGTTCTGAAGCTTTCTTT | CASSFNRGSEAFF
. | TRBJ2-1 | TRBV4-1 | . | TGCGCCAGCAGCCAATGGTCTGGCGGGAACAATGAGCAGTTCTTC | CASSQWSGGNNEQFF
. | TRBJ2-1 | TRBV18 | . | TGTGCCAGCTCACCACGGGCTGTAGGCCTGGGCATAGACAATGAGCAGTTCTTC | CASSPRAVGLGIDNEQFF
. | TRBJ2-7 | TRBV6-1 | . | TGTGCCAGCAGTGACCCTGGACAGTACCCGTACGAGCAGTACTTC | CASSDPGQYPYEQYF
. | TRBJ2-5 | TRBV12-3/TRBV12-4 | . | TGTGCCAGCAGAACTCGTGAGACCCAGTACTTC | CASRTRETQYF
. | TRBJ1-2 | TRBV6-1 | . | TGTGCCAGCAGTGAAGCAGACTCGGTACGCCGCTATGGCTACACCTTC | CASSEADSVRRYGYTF
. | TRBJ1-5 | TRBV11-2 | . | TGTGCCAGCAGCCCCCCAGGGCAGCCCCAGCATTTT | CASSPPGQPQHF
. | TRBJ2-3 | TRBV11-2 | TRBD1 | TGTGCCAGTCGACAGGGAACTAGCACAGATACGCAGTATTTT | CASRQGTSTDTQYF
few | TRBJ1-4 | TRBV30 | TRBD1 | TGTGCCTGGAGTTTCACGGGACAGAATGAAAAACTGTTTTTT | CAWSFTGQNEKLFF
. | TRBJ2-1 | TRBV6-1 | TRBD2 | TGTGCCAGCAGTGAGGGGGGGTTTGCGTCCAATGAGCAGTTCTTC | CASSEGGFASNEQFF
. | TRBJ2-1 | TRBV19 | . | TGTGCCAGTAGTAAAGGGACTGATTCGAGCTCCTACAATGAGCAGTTCTTC | CASSKGTDSSSYNEQFF
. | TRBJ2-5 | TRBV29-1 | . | TGCAGCGTCCTACCGGGGGAGACCCAGTACTTC | CSVLPGETQYF
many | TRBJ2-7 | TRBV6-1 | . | TGTGCCAGCAGTGAGTCATCGGGGGACTCATCCTACGAGCAGTACTTC | CASSESSGDSSYEQYF
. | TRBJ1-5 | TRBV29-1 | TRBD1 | TGCAGCGTTCTGGACAGGGGGCATCAGCCCCAGCATTTT | CSVLDRGHQPQHF
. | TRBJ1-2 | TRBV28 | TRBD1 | TGTGCCAGCGTTGTGGACAGGAGGAACTATGGCTACACCTTC | CASVVDRRNYGYTF
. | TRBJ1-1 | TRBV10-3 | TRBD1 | TGTGCCATCAGGAGACAGGGGTCGAACACTGAAGCTTTCTTT | CAIRRQGSNTEAFF
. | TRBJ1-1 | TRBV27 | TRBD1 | TGTGCCAGCAGAAGGACAGGGAGGAACACTGAAGCTTTCTTT | CASRRTGRNTEAFF
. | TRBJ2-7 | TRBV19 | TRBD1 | TGTGCCAGTAGTAAAAGTACAGGGGGTTCCTACGAGCAGTACTTC | CASSKSTGGSYEQYF
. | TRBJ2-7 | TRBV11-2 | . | TGTGCCAGCAGCTTAGGTGTCTTAGGAGACGAGCAGTACTTC | CASSLGVLGDEQYF
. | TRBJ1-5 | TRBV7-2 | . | TGTGCCAGCAGAAGGGACACCAATCAGCCCCAGCATTTT | CASRRDTNQPQHF
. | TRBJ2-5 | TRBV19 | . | TGTGCCAGTAGTATGTCGGGGGAGCTCTTCGAGACCCAGTACTTC | CASSMSGELFETQYF
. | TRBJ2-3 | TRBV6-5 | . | TGTGCCAGCATCGATGGCGGCAGCACAGATACGCAGTATTTT | CASIDGGSTDTQYF
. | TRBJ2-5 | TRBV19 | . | TGTGCCAGTACAGGGGCGGCCCAAGAGACCCAGTACTTC | CASTGAAQETQYF
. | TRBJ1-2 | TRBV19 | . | TGTGCCAGTAGTTTCGGACGAGCGGACCGCTATGGCTACACCTTC | CASSFGRADRYGYTF
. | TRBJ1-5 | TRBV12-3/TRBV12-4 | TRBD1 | TGTGCCACCAGACAGGGGAGCAATCAGCCCCAGCATTTT | CATRQGSNQPQHF
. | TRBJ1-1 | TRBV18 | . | TGTGCCAGCTCACCACCCAGGGATCGGACCACTGAAGCTTTCTTT | CASSPPRDRTTEAFF
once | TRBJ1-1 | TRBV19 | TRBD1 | TGTGCCAGTAGTATAGTCCCAGGGGGCACTGAAGCTTTCTTT | CASSIVPGGTEAFF
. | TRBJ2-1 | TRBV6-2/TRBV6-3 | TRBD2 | TGTGCCAGCAGTTATGGAGGGAGGGGTGGTTATGAGCAGTTCTTC | CASSYGGRGGYEQFF
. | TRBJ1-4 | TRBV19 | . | TGTGCCAGTAGTGACCGACGCGGCATCGATGAAAAACTGTTTTTT | CASSDRRGIDEKLFF
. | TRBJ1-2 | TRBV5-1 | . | TGCGCCAGCAGGGAGGCTAACTATGGCTACACCTTC | CASREANYGYTF
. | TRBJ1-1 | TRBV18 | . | TGTGCCAGCTCACCAGGGCTGAACACTGAAGCTTTCTTT | CASSPGLNTEAFF
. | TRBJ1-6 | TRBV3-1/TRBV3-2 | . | TGTGCCAGCAGCCAGAACCAAGGGCACAGGGTTTCACCCCTCCACTTT | CASSQNQGHRVSPLHF
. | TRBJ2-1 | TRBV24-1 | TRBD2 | TGTGCCACCAGTGACGCCGGGACTAGCGGGAAAGGATATGAGCAGTTCTTC | CATSDAGTSGKGYEQFF
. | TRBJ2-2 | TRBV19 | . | TGTGCCAGTGTTGGACAGGGGGAGCTGTTTTTT | CASVGQGELFF
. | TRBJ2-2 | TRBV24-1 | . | TGTGCCACCGAGAACAACACCGGGGAGCTGTTTTTT | CATENNTGELFF
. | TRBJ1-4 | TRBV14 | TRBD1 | TGTGCCAGCAGCCAAGAGCGGACAGGGCGGGAAAAACTGTTTTTT | CASSQERTGREKLFF
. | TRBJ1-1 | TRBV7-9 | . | TGTGCCAGCACGCAGCAACAGGGTACCACTGAAGCTTTCTTT | CASTQQQGTTEAFF
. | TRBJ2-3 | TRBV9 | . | TGTGCCAGCAGCGCGACTACCGGACTACCAACCACAGATACGCAGTATTTT | CASSATTGLPTTDTQYF
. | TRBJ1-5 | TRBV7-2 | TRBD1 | TGTGCCAGCAGCCCTCCCGGACAGGGGAGAGGGCCCCAGCATTTT | CASSPPGQGRGPQHF